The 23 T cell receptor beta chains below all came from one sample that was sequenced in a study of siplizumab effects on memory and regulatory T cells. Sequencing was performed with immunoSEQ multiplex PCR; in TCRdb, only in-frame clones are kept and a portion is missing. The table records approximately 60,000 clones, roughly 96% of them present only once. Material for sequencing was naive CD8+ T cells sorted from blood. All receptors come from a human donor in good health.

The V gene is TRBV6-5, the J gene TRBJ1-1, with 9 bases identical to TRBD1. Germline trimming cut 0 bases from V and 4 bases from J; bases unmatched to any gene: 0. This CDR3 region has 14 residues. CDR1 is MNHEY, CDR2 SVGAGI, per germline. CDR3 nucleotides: TGTGCCAGCAGTTACTCGGACAGGGGCACTGAAGCTTTCTTT. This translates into CASSYSDRGTEAFF.

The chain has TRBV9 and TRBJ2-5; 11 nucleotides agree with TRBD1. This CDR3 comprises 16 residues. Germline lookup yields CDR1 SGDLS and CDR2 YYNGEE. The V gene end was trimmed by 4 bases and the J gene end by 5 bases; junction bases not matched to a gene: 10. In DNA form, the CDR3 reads TGTGCCAGCAGCCCTGAAGGACAGGGGGCTGGGGAGACCCAGTACTTC. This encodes CASSPEGQGAGETQYF.

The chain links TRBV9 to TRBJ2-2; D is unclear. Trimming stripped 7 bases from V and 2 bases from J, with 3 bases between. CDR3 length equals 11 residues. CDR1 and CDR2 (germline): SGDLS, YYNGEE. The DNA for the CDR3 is TGTGCCAGCGGAAACACCGGGGAGCTGTTTTTT. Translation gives CASGNTGELFF.

The CDR3 spells CASSAPGQGETQYF. The CDR3 coding sequence is TGTGCCAGCAGCGCCCCGGGACAGGGGGAGACCCAGTACTTC. The V call is TRBV9, the J call TRBJ2-5, with TRBD1 matching 10 bases. The CDR3 has 14 amino acids. The junction had 4 bases not matched to a gene; V was cut back by 3 bases and J by 5 bases. Germline CDR1 and CDR2: SGDLS and YYNGEE.

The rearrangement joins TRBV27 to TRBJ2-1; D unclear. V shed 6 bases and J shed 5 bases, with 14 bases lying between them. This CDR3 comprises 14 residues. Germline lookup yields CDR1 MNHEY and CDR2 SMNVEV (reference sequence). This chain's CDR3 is CASRTAETDNEQFF. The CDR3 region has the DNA TGTGCCAGCAGAACGGCAGAGACTGACAATGAGCAGTTCTTC.

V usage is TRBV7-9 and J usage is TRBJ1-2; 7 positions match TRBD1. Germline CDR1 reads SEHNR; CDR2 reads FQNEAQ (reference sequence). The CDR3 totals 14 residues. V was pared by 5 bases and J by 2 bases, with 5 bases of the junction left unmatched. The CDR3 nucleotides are TGTGCCAGCAGCCCCTCGACAGGGAACTATGGCTACACCTTC. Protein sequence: CASSPSTGNYGYTF.

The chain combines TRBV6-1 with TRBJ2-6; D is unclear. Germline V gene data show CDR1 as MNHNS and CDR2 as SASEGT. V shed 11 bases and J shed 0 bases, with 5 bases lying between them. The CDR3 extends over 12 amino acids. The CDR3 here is CAVFSGANVLTF. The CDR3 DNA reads TGTGCCGTGTTCTCTGGGGCCAACGTCCTGACTTTC.

The CDR3 DNA reads TGTGCCAGCAGCTTCCCTGAAAATCCGGGGGGGGCCGTAGAGACCCAGTACTTC. Translating gives CASSFPENPGGAVETQYF. The chain employs TRBV7-8 and TRBJ2-5; 8 bases map to TRBD2. CDR3 length equals 18 residues. V lost 3 bases and J lost 4; bases outside the gene matches: 16. Germline assignment: CDR1 SGHVS and CDR2 FQNEAQ.

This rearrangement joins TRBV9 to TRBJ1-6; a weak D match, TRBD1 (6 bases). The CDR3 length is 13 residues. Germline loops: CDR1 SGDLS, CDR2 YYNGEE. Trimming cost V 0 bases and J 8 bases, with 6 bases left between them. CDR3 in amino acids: CASSVGGHSPLHF. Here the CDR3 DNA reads TGTGCCAGCAGCGTAGGGGGGCATTCACCCCTCCACTTT.

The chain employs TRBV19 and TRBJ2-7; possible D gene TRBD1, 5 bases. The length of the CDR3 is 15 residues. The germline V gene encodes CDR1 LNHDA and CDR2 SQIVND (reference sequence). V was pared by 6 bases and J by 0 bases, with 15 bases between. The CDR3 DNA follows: TGTGCCAGTAGAGTAGGACACCTCAGCTCCTACGAGCAGTACTTC. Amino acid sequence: CASRVGHLSSYEQYF.

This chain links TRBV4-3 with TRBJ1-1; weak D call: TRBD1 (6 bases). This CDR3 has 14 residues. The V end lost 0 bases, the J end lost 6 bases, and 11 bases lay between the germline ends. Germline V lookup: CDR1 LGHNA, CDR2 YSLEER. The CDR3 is CASSQDGWGPEAFF. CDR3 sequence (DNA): TGCGCCAGCAGCCAAGATGGATGGGGGCCTGAAGCTTTCTTT.

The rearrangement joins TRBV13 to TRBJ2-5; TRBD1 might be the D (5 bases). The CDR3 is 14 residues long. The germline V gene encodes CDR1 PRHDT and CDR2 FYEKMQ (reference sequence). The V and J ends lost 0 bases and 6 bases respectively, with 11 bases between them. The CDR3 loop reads CASSLGHQGKTQYF. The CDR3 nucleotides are TGTGCCAGCAGCTTAGGCCATCAGGGAAAGACCCAGTACTTC. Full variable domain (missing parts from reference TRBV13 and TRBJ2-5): AAGVIQSPRHLIKEKRETATLKCYPIPRHDTVYWYQQGPGQDPQFLISFYEKMQSDKGSIPDRFSAQQFSDYHSELNMSSLELGDSALYFCASSLGHQGKTQYFGPGTRLLVL.

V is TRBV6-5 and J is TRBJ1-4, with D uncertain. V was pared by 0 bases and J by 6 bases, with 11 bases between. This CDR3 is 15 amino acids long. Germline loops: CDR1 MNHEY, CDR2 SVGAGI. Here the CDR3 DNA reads TGTGCCAGCAGTTACTCGAGGGAGAGGTATGAAAAACTGTTTTTT. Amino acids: CASSYSRERYEKLFF.

CDR3 sequence reads: CASSLASGSSYEQYF. In DNA form, the CDR3 reads TGTGCCAGCAGCTTAGCTAGCGGGAGCTCCTACGAGCAGTACTTC. V and J are TRBV11-3 and TRBJ2-7; 10 bases agree with TRBD2. The CDR3 runs to 15 residues. Per germline, CDR1 SGHNT and CDR2 YENEEA. With V trimmed by 1 base and J by 0 bases, 0 bases remained unmatched.

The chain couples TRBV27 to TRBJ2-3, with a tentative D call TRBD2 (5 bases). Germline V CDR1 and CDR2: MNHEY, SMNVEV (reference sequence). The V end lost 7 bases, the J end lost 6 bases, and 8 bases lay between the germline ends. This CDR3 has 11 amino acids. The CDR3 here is CASTDSDTQYF. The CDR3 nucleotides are TGTGCCAGCACGGACTCGGATACGCAGTATTTT.

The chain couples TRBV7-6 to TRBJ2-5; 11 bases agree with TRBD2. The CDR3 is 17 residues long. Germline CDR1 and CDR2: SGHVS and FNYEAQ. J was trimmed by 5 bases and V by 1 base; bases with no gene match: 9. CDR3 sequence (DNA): TGTGCCAGCAGCTTAGACCCCACTAGCGGGGGCGGGGAGACCCAGTACTTC. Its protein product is CASSLDPTSGGGETQYF.

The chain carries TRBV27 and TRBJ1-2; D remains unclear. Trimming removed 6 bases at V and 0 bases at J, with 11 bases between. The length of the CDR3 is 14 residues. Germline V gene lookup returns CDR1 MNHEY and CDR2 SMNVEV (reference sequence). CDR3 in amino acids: CASRPGGANYGYTF. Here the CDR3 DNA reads TGTGCCAGCAGGCCCGGTGGAGCTAACTATGGCTACACCTTC.

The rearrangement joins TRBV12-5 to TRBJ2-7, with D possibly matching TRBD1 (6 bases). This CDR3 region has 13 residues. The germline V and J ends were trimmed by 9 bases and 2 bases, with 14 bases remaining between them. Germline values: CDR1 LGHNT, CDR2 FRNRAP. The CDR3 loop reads CASGESGAYEQYF. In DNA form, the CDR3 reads TGTGCTAGCGGCGAATCAGGGGCCTACGAGCAGTACTTC.

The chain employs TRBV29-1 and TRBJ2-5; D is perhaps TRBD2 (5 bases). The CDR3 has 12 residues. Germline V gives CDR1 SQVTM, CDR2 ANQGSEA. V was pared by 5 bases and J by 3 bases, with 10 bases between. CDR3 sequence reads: CSVNPGEETQYF. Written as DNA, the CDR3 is TGCAGCGTTAATCCCGGGGAAGAGACCCAGTACTTC.

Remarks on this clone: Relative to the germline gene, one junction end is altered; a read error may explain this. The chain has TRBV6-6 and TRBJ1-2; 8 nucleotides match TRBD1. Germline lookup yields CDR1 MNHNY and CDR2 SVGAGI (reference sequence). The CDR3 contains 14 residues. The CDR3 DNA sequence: TGTGCCAGCAGTAACTCCGGACAGGGCTATGGCTACACCTTC. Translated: CASSNSGQGYGYTF.

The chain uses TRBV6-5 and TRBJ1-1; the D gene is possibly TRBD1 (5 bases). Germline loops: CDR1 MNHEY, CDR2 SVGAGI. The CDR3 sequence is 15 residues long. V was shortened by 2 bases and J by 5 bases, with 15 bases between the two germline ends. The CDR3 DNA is TGTGCCAGCAGTTACGTCGGGGCGACTGGTACTGAAGCTTTCTTT. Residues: CASSYVGATGTEAFF.

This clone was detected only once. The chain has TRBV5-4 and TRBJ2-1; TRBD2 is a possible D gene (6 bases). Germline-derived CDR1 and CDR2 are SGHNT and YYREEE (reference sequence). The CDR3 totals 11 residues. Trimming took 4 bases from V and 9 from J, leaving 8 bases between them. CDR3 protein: CASSGGSEQFF. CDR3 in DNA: TGTGCCAGCAGCGGAGGGAGTGAGCAGTTCTTC.

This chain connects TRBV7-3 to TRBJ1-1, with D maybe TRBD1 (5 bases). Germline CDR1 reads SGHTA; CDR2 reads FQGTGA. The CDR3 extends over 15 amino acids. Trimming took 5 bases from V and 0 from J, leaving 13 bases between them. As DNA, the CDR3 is TGTGCCAGCAGCCCGGTCACAGGCCTGAACACTGAAGCTTTCTTT. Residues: CASSPVTGLNTEAFF.